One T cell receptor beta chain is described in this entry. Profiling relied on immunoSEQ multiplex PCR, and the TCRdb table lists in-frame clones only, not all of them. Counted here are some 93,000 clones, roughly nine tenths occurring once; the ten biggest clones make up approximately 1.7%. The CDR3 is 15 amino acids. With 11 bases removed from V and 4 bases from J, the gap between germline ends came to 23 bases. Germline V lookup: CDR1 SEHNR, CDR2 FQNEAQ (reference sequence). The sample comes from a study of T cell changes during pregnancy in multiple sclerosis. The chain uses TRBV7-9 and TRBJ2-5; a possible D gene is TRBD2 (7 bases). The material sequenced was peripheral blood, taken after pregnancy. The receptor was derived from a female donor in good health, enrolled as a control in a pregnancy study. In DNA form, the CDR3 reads TGTGCCCCGGTTCTACTGGGGGGGCGAGCAGAGACCCAGTACTTC. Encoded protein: CAPVLLGGRAETQYF.